This T cell receptor (beta chain) was captured by sequencing in a study of T cells in tuberculosis. Stated time point: new active TB diagnosis, blood taken before or within 7 days of starting treatment. The CDR3 has 16 residues. Germline assignment: CDR1 SGHTA and CDR2 FQGNSA. Trimming took 5 bases from V and 0 from J, leaving 14 bases between them. TCRdb's copy holds only in-frame clones and misses some; the assay was immunoSEQ multiplex PCR. The repertoire consists of about 49,000 clones, with roughly 95% occurring once and the leading ten covering over 1.1%. The source is an adult with tuberculosis. Sequenced here: PBMCs, sampled at tuberculosis diagnosis. The V call is TRBV7-2, the J call TRBJ1-3; perhaps TRBD1 as D (5 bases). CDR3 sequence: CASSLKGPSSGNTIYF. CDR3 nucleotides: TGTGCCAGCAGCCTGAAGGGGCCGTCCTCTGGAAACACCATATATTTT.